This TCR beta chain is from a study of lymphopenia after photon versus proton radiotherapy. Sequencing used immunoSEQ multiplex PCR; TCRdb keeps in-frame clones, though not all of them. The data contain approximately 150,000 clones, approximately 86% of them singletons. Trimming took 2 bases from V and 2 from J, leaving 7 bases between them. Germline loops: CDR1 SGDLS, CDR2 YYNGEE. The CDR3 length is 13 residues. General study findings and limits: Relative stability marked proton patients; photon patients lost diversity and naive cells.

Comment on this clone: Antigen: not known.

The chain is built from TRBV9 and TRBJ1-2, with D perhaps TRBD1 (5 bases). The sample here was peripheral blood, taken from a patient treated with photon-based radiotherapy. This receptor was taken from a man aged 50 or older with gastric cancer. CDR3: CASSVAGNYGYTF. The CDR3 coding sequence is TGTGCCAGCAGCGTGGCAGGGAACTATGGCTACACCTTC.